This TCR beta chain was recorded in a study of blood T cell repertoires in COVID-19. Under the authors' procedure: Counts of nucleated cells, estimated from reference gene primer amplification, were obtained. Clones were sequenced by immunoSEQ multiplex PCR, and TCRdb holds only the in-frame ones, with some missing. The V and J calls and the clone size are those of that table, but D and trimming were determined from the DNA. The repertoire holds 350,000 or so clones, with roughly 84% as singletons. The CDR3 runs to 17 residues. Trimming removed 0 bases from V and 4 bases from J; junction bases left unmatched: 9. CDR1 is LGHNA, CDR2 YSLEER, per germline.

This chain links TRBV4-3 with TRBJ2-3; TRBD2 matches 8 bases. The receptor was derived from a woman younger than 45 who had recovered from COVID-19. Sample: PBMCs or T cells enriched from blood (not recorded which). CDR3 sequence (DNA): TGCGCCAGCAGCCAAGATGGTGTCGGGGGGGCTTCAGATACGCAGTATTTT. Translation gives CASSQDGVGGASDTQYF.